The 8 T cell receptor beta chains below all came from one sample that was sequenced in a study of T cell changes during pregnancy in multiple sclerosis. The assay was immunoSEQ multiplex PCR, and TCRdb's table has in-frame clones only and misses some. Among tens of thousands of clones listed, nearly 90% were seen once. Specimen: CD8+ T cells from peripheral blood mononuclear cells, collected in the second trimester of pregnancy. The receptor set was obtained from a female donor with multiple sclerosis, enrolled in a pregnancy study.

This clone has only one observation. J is TRBJ2-1 and V is TRBV28; 7 nucleotides line up with TRBD1. CDR1 and CDR2 from the germline V gene are MDHEN and SYDVKM. V shed 6 bases, J shed 1 base, and the junction held 9 bases outside the gene matches. The CDR3 extends over 16 amino acids. The DNA of the CDR3 is TGTGCCAGCAGCTCGACAGGGTGGGGTTCCTACAATGAGCAGTTCTTC. This gives the protein CASSSTGWGSYNEQFF.

The J gene is TRBJ1-5, the V gene TRBV27; 10 bases align to TRBD1. With V trimmed by 5 bases and J by 7 bases, 2 bases remained unmatched. The germline V gene encodes CDR1 MNHEY and CDR2 SMNVEV (reference sequence). CDR3 size: 13 residues. The CDR3 spells CASSRDRGQPQHF. The DNA of the CDR3 is TGTGCCAGCAGTAGGGACAGGGGACAGCCCCAGCATTTT.

The rearrangement joins TRBV5-8 to TRBJ2-5, with TRBD1 matching over 8 bases. The germline V gene encodes CDR1 SGHTS and CDR2 YDEGEE. The CDR3 has 14 amino acids. Losses at the gene ends were 2 bases for V and 4 bases for J; bases not matched to a gene: 4. The CDR3 is CASSFGQGGETQYF. The CDR3 DNA sequence: TGTGCCAGCAGCTTTGGACAGGGTGGAGAGACCCAGTACTTC. The full variable domain, completed using reference TRBV5-8 and TRBJ2-5, is EAGVTQSPTHLIKTRGQQATLRCSPISGHTSVYWYQQALGLGLQFLLWYDEGEERNRGNFPPRFSGRQFPNYSSELNVNALELEDSALYLCASSFGQGGETQYFGPGTRLLVL.

V usage is TRBV5-8 and J usage is TRBJ2-7; no clear D. Trimming took off 3 bases at V and 4 bases at J, with 14 bases between the two ends. The CDR3 is 14 residues long. Germline lookup yields CDR1 SGHTS and CDR2 YDEGEE. Here the CDR3 reads CASSWAAKSYEQYF. CDR3 nucleotide sequence: TGTGCCAGCAGCTGGGCAGCCAAATCATACGAGCAGTACTTC.

The chain joins TRBV21-1 to TRBJ1-6; the D call TRBD1 from the table was never checked on the DNA. TRBV21-1 is a listed pseudogene. The CDR3 runs to 16 residues. The DNA for the CDR3 is TGTGCCAGCAGCAAAAGACAGGGGGCGCTGAATTCACCCCTCCACTTT. Translating it yields CASSKRQGALNSPLHF.

The genes are TRBV5-8 and TRBJ2-2, with a weak D call TRBD1 (5 bases). The CDR3 length is 15 residues. Trimming left V 4 bases short and J 1 base short, with 11 bases between. CDR1 and CDR2 from the germline V gene are SGHTS and YDEGEE. CDR3 region: CASSPKGLNTGELFF. The CDR3 DNA sequence: TGTGCCAGCAGCCCAAAGGGGTTGAACACCGGGGAGCTGTTTTTT.

The chain links TRBV27 to TRBJ1-5; a possible D gene is TRBD1 (6 bases). Trimming removed 6 bases from V and 5 bases from J, with 8 bases in between. The CDR3 is made up of 12 amino acids. Germline lookup yields CDR1 MNHEY and CDR2 SMNVEV (reference sequence). CDR3 in amino acids: CASRQGYQPQHF. DNA for the CDR3: TGTGCCAGCAGACAGGGCTATCAGCCCCAGCATTTT.

The chain couples TRBV6-4 to TRBJ2-2, with 8 bases that match TRBD1. The V gene end was trimmed by 8 bases and the J gene end by 2 bases; junction bases not matched to a gene: 7. The germline V gene encodes CDR1 MRHNA and CDR2 SNTAGT. The CDR3 totals 15 residues. In nucleotides, the CDR3 is TGTGCCAGCGGAAGGACAGGGTTCAACACCGGGGAGCTGTTTTTT. It specifies CASGRTGFNTGELFF.